This T cell receptor (beta chain) appears in the sequencing data of a study of blood T cells in healthy people across ages. The authors ran a second PCR of roughly 7 to 11 cycles using a sample-barcoded 5' primer and a J-beta primer mix. Each cDNA was tagged by a template-switch adaptor containing 12 random nucleotides. TCRdb re-called the 5' RACE reads with MiXCR, one entry per CDR3 protein. In the table there are hundreds of thousands of distinct CDR3 sequences, about three fifths of which are singletons. CDR1 MGHRA and CDR2 YSYEKL come from the germline V gene. Trimming removed 2 bases from V and 4 bases from J, with 11 bases in between. The CDR3 sequence is 14 residues long.

The sample consisted of blood. The J gene is TRBJ1-2, the V gene TRBV4-1, with D possibly TRBD1 on 5 matching bases. The sequence derives from a young man in good health. The CDR3 bases are TGCGCCAGCAGCCAACGGCAGGGAAGCTATGGCTACACCTTC. Residues: CASSQRQGSYGYTF.